A single sample is the source of the 10 T cell receptor beta chains below, sequenced in a study of shared clonotypes between healthy human individuals. The data were produced by immunoSEQ multiplex PCR, yet TCRdb's version contains in-frame clones alone and is incomplete. The sample gives millions of clones, 80% to 95% of which show up once; 0.35% to 0.5% is in the top ten. Source material: naive CD4+ T cells from PBMCs. Subset meaning: CD45RA+ positively selected. The receptor set was obtained from a young man in good health. Some clones in this sample may be carry-over from other donors' samples.

The chain carries TRBV5-1 and TRBJ2-7, with 8 bases fitting TRBD1. The germline V gene has CDR1 SGHRS and CDR2 YFSETQ. The J segment lost 6 bases and the V segment lost 0 bases, leaving 5 bases of the junction unmatched. This CDR3 region has 14 residues. CDR3 DNA: TGCGCCAGCAGCTTGGTGACAGGGGCCTCCGAGCAGTACTTC. Its translation: CASSLVTGASEQYF.

The V call is TRBV7-2, the J call TRBJ2-5, with a weak D call TRBD2 (6 bases). V lost 1 base to trimming and J lost 2 bases, with 14 bases between them. Germline lookup yields CDR1 SGHTA and CDR2 FQGNSA. The CDR3 consists of 16 residues. The CDR3 DNA reads as TGTGCCAGCAGCTTAGGTCCAGCGGGTGTACAAGAGACCCAGTACTTC. Encoded protein: CASSLGPAGVQETQYF.

A word on this clone: In the same sample, other DNA sequences code for this CDR3. The V gene is TRBV7-9, the J gene TRBJ2-1; D is unresolved. Trimming took 1 base from V and 7 from J, leaving 5 bases between them. This CDR3 has 12 residues. Germline CDR1 reads SEHNR; CDR2 reads FQNEAQ (reference sequence). CDR3 residues: CASSLDGNEQFF. DNA of the CDR3: TGTGCCAGCAGCTTAGACGGAAATGAGCAGTTCTTC.

In DNA form, the CDR3 reads TGTGCCACTCCAGGACTAGTTCCCTACAATGAGCAGTTCTTC. Translated, it gives CATPGLVPYNEQFF. This chain uses TRBV6-1 with TRBJ2-1; 7 bases line up with TRBD2. Germline-derived CDR1 and CDR2 are MNHNS and SASEGT. The CDR3 loop spans 14 amino acids. The trim removed 10 bases at V and 2 bases at J, leaving 8 bases unmatched.

The chain carries TRBV15 and TRBJ1-3; no clear D. The CDR3 is 13 amino acids. The V and J ends lost 1 base and 4 bases respectively, with 5 bases between them. CDR1 is LNHNV, CDR2 YYDKDF, per germline (reference sequence). The CDR3 here is CATSRVIGNTIYF. Here the CDR3 DNA reads TGTGCCACCAGCAGAGTGATCGGAAACACCATATATTTT.

A single count supports this clone. The rearrangement links TRBV7-3 to TRBJ2-1, with D possibly being TRBD2 (6 bases). The CDR3 is 14 residues long. The V end was cut by 3 bases, the J end by 8 bases, with 14 bases between. The germline V gene has CDR1 SGHTA and CDR2 FQGTGA. CDR3 sequence reads: CASSFRPPGDEQFF. The CDR3 region has the DNA TGTGCCAGCAGCTTTAGACCGCCGGGGGATGAGCAGTTCTTC.

The gene calls are TRBV6-5 and TRBJ1-2; 11 bases line up with TRBD1. The germline V gene encodes CDR1 MNHEY and CDR2 SVGAGI. CDR3 length equals 15 residues. Trimming at V came to 5 bases and at J to 8 bases, leaving 10 bases not matched to a gene. The CDR3 protein is CASSPHGTGGSGYTF. DNA of the CDR3: TGTGCCAGCAGTCCCCACGGGACAGGGGGAAGCGGCTACACCTTC.

The rearrangement joins TRBV29-1 to TRBJ2-7, with D perhaps being TRBD1 or TRBD2 (6 bases each). V lost 4 bases to trimming and J lost 6 bases, with 10 bases between them. CDR3 length: 11 residues. The germline gives CDR1 SQVTM, CDR2 ANQGSEA. The CDR3 region is CSVGTAGEQYF. CDR3 in DNA: TGCAGCGTTGGGACAGCGGGCGAGCAGTACTTC.

This clone was observed a single time. The chain carries TRBV14 and TRBJ1-2; no clear D gene. CDR1 is SGHDN and CDR2 is FVKESK in the germline V gene. The V end lost 2 bases, the J end lost 7 bases, and 11 bases lay between the germline ends. This CDR3 is 13 amino acids long. The CDR3 DNA sequence: TGTGCCAGCAGCCAAATCCGGCATGTTGGCTACACCTTC. This gives the protein CASSQIRHVGYTF.

This sequence joins TRBV7-3 and TRBJ2-3, with unresolved D. Trimming pared 3 bases from V and 1 base from J, leaving 8 bases between. The CDR3 is made up of 14 amino acids. Germline V lookup: CDR1 SGHTA, CDR2 FQGTGA. The CDR3, as DNA: TGTGCCAGCAGCTTCGGGCACCGCACAGATACGCAGTATTTT. Translation: CASSFGHRTDTQYF.